This entry lists 2 T cell receptor beta chains sequenced from one sample in a study of response to subunit inactivated influenza vaccine. TCRdb ran MiXCR on the RT-PCR reads and lists one entry per CDR3 protein. Of 500,000 to 550,000 distinct CDR3 sequences detected, under 9% appear once; the ten largest clones hold around 13%. The sequences come from PBMCs from blood, collected around 2 years after vaccination. These TCRs come from a man between 50 and 70 years old who received an inactivated influenza vaccine.

This clonotype has just a few counts. The genes are TRBV18 and TRBJ2-7; tentative D call: TRBD2 (5 bases). The CDR3 is made up of 18 amino acids. V was trimmed by 1 base and J by 0 bases, leaving 19 bases between them. Per germline, CDR1 KGHSH and CDR2 LQKENI. The CDR3 coding sequence is TGTGCCAGCTCACCACAGATGTCGGGGTCAGTGAGCTCCTACGAGCAGTACTTC. Its protein is CASSPQMSGSVSSYEQYF.

This clonotype was picked up many times. The chain links TRBV4-1 to TRBJ2-5; 7 bases fit TRBD2. The CDR3 sequence is 14 residues long. Germline V gene lookup returns CDR1 MGHRA and CDR2 YSYEKL. V gave up 1 base and J gave up 2 bases; unmatched junction bases: 1. CDR3 DNA sequence: TGCGCCAGCAGCCAAGTCGGGGGGCAAGAGACCCAGTACTTC. Translated, it gives CASSQVGGQETQYF.